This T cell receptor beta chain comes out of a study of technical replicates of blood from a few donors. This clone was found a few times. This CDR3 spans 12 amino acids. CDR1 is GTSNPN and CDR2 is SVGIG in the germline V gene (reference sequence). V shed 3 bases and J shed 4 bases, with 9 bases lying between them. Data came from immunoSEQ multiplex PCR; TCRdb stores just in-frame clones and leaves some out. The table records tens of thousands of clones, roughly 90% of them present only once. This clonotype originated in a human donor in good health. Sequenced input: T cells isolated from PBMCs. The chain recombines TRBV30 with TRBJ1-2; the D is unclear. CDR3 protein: CAWRTESYGYTF. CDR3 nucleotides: TGTGCCTGGAGGACGGAGAGCTATGGCTACACCTTC.